Each of the 31 T cell receptor beta chains below was sequenced from the same sample in a study of T-cell memory formation after mild COVID-19. A single record per CDR3 protein comes from TCRdb applying MiXCR to the 5' RACE reads. The sample lists some 350,000 distinct CDR3 sequences; over 10% were seen once. The sequenced sample was PBMCs or a T cell subset sorted from them (not recorded which). The receptor set was obtained from a man aged 18 to 29 who had mild COVID-19 (a few samples of this study predate the infection). Cell type and time point are not known.

This clonotype was picked up one time. An end of the junction does not agree with germline; a read error may underlie this. J is TRBJ2-3 and V is TRBV12-3 or TRBV12-4; 8 bases agree with TRBD1. CDR3 length: 13 residues. The CDR3, as DNA: TGTGCCAGCAGTTATGACAGGGGTGATATGCAGTATTTT. This encodes CASSYDRGDMQYF.

Of note for this clonotype: The junction departs from germline at one end; a sequencing error may be responsible. The rearrangement joins TRBV5-1 to TRBJ2-2; possible D gene TRBD1, 6 bases. The CDR3 totals 14 residues. Germline CDR1 and CDR2: SGHRS and YFSETQ. In DNA form, the CDR3 reads TGCGCAAGCAGCTTGAACAGGGACACCGGGGAGCTGTTTTTT. This codes for CASSLNRDTGELFF.

This clonotype was recorded at least ten times. The chain combines TRBV6-2 or TRBV6-3 with TRBJ2-7; maybe TRBD1 (6 bases). Germline CDR1 reads MNHEY; CDR2 reads SVGEGT. The CDR3 loop spans 12 amino acids. Trimming pared 6 bases from V and 4 bases from J, leaving 10 bases between. As DNA, the CDR3 is TGTGCCAGCAGCCCCCAGGGGTACGAGCAGTACGTC. It specifies CASSPQGYEQYV.

This rearrangement joins TRBV7-9 to TRBJ2-5; the match to TRBD2 covers 12 bases. Germline assignment: CDR1 SEHNR and CDR2 FQNEAQ (reference sequence). The CDR3 consists of 17 residues. J was trimmed by 7 bases and V by 0 bases; bases with no gene match: 9. The CDR3 sequence is CASSLAWGLAGEATQYF. Written as DNA, the CDR3 is TGTGCCAGCAGCTTAGCTTGGGGACTAGCGGGCGAAGCGACCCAGTACTTC.

A remark on this clonotype: A much larger clone differs from this one at a single base, so this may be a read error. Written as DNA, the CDR3 is TGTGCCAGCAGCACGGGGCCAGGGCGAGCTTTCTTT. Translation gives CASSTGPGRAFF. The chain uses TRBV7-3 and TRBJ1-1; possible D gene TRBD1, 5 bases. The CDR3 spans 12 residues. Germline V CDR1 and CDR2: SGHTA, FQGTGA. Between the trimmed V and J ends, which lost 5 bases and 10 bases, there was a span of 14 bases.

Many counts were recorded for this clonotype. The chain recombines TRBV19 with TRBJ2-5; D is ambiguous. The length of the CDR3 is 13 residues. V shed 3 bases and J shed 3 bases, with 8 bases lying between them. CDR1 and CDR2 (germline): LNHDA, SQIVND (reference sequence). This CDR3 reads CASSIISKETQYF. The CDR3 DNA follows: TGTGCCAGTAGTATTATCTCTAAAGAGACCCAGTACTTC. Using reference TRBV19 and TRBJ2-5 for the parts outside the CDR3, the full variable domain is DGGITQSPKYLFRKEGQNVTLSCEQNLNHDAMYWYRQDPGQGLRLIYYSQIVNDFQKGDIAEGYSVSREKKESFPLTVTSAQKNPTAFYLCASSIISKETQYFGPGTRLLVL.

The V and J genes are TRBV5-1 and TRBJ2-7; D remains ambiguous. Germline CDR1 reads SGHRS; CDR2 reads YFSETQ. V lost 0 bases to trimming and J lost 9 bases, with 10 bases between them. The length of the CDR3 is 12 residues. In DNA form, the CDR3 reads TGCGCCAGCAGCTTGGAAAAGGGTGGGCAGTACTTC. Translation: CASSLEKGGQYF.

The CDR3 coding sequence is TGTGCCAGCAGTTACTCGACAGGGATGGGTTCACCCCTCCACTTT. This codes for CASSYSTGMGSPLHF. The chain is built from TRBV6-5 and TRBJ1-6; 7 bases are a match to TRBD1. V trimming: 0 bases; J trimming: 9 bases; junction bases outside the gene matches: 5. Germline V gene data show CDR1 as MNHEY and CDR2 as SVGAGI. The length of the CDR3 is 15 residues.

The sample holds a few counts of this clonotype. The chain is built from TRBV11-3 and TRBJ1-1; possible D gene TRBD1, 5 bases. Germline CDR1 reads SGHNT; CDR2 reads YENEEA. The CDR3 is 15 amino acids. Trimming shortened V by 5 bases and J by 5 bases, and 18 bases separated the two germline ends. CDR3 in amino acids: CASSLTGGKGTEAFF. The CDR3 nucleotides read TGTGCCAGCAGCCTAACCGGGGGGAAGGGAACTGAAGCTTTCTTT.

This clonotype was counted between two and nine times. This chain uses TRBV5-4 with TRBJ2-2, with D possibly being TRBD2 (7 bases). The CDR3 is made up of 14 amino acids. Germline CDR1 SGHNT, CDR2 YYREEE (reference sequence). V was cut by 8 bases and J by 1 base, with 12 bases left in between. CDR3 coding DNA: TGTGCCAGGGGGCGGGGGCAGAACACCGGGGAGCTGTTTTTT. Encoded protein: CARGRGQNTGELFF.

The DNA for the CDR3 is TGCGCCAGCAGCTTGAGGAGCGGGGGGGCTCTTAGAGATACGCAGTATTTT. Translation: CASSLRSGGALRDTQYF. The V and J genes are TRBV5-1 and TRBJ2-3; 10 bases match TRBD2. The CDR3 contains 17 residues. After removal of 1 base from V and 5 bases from J, the junction contained 10 bases not matched to a gene. CDR1 and CDR2 from the germline V gene are SGHRS and YFSETQ.

This clonotype was counted only a few times. V and J are TRBV5-1 and TRBJ2-7, with 7 nucleotides matching TRBD2. This CDR3 contains 16 residues. Unmatched junction bases numbered 17, after V lost 4 bases and J lost 7 bases. CDR1 is SGHRS and CDR2 is YFSETQ in the germline V gene. The CDR3 sequence is CASSPHLGAGVWEQYV. For the CDR3, the DNA is TGCGCCAGCAGCCCGCATCTCGGGGCGGGGGTTTGGGAGCAGTACGTC.

This clonotype came up a few times. The chain links TRBV5-1 to TRBJ1-1, with D tentatively TRBD1 (6 bases). V shed 4 bases and J shed 0 bases, with 25 bases lying between them. The CDR3 consists of 19 residues. Germline V gene data show CDR1 as SGHRS and CDR2 as YFSETQ. Here the CDR3 reads CASSLAARPGALMNTEAFF. The CDR3 nucleotides read TGCGCCAGCAGCCTTGCAGCTCGCCCAGGGGCTCTAATGAACACTGAAGCTTTCTTT.

Only a few counts were recorded for this clonotype. J is TRBJ2-7 and V is TRBV7-2; 9 nucleotides line up with TRBD1. The germline V gene encodes CDR1 SGHTA and CDR2 FQGNSA. With V trimmed by 2 bases and J by 4 bases, 6 bases remained unmatched. The CDR3 contains 15 residues. CDR3: CASSLNGQGIYEQYV. Written as DNA, the CDR3 is TGTGCCAGCAGCTTAAATGGACAGGGGATATACGAGCAGTACGTC.

The chain employs TRBV5-1 and TRBJ2-2; D is possibly TRBD1 or TRBD2 (5 bases each). The CDR3 has 17 amino acids. Germline values: CDR1 SGHRS, CDR2 YFSETQ. Trimming removed 7 bases from V and 4 bases from J, with 23 bases in between. The CDR3 spells CASGIFGPGHGTGELFF. The CDR3 nucleotides read TGCGCCAGCGGAATATTTGGGCCGGGGCACGGCACCGGGGAGCTGTTTTTT.

The rearrangement links TRBV19 to TRBJ2-1, with 7 bases matching TRBD1. V was clipped by 5 bases and J by 3 bases; unmatched bases: 7. The CDR3 covers 15 residues. Looked up from germline, CDR1 is LNHDA and CDR2 is SQIVND (reference sequence). The CDR3 is CASSPTGAGYNEQFF. DNA of the CDR3: TGTGCCAGTAGTCCCACAGGGGCGGGCTACAATGAGCAGTTCTTC.

This clonotype was counted only a few times. The rearrangement uses TRBV4-3 and TRBJ2-1; unclear D gene. The CDR3 sequence is 16 residues long. CDR1 is LGHNA, CDR2 YSLEER, per germline. The V end was cut by 0 bases, the J end by 1 base, with 10 bases between. The CDR3 sequence is CASSQDFGGSYNEQFF. The CDR3 DNA reads as TGCGCCAGCAGCCAAGATTTCGGCGGTTCCTACAATGAGCAGTTCTTC.

The rearrangement links TRBV18 to TRBJ1-1; TRBD1 aligns across 7 bases. CDR3 size: 17 residues. Germline values: CDR1 KGHSH, CDR2 LQKENI. The trim removed 8 bases at V and 0 bases at J, leaving 15 bases unmatched. The CDR3 region has the DNA TGTGCCAGCAAGGACCGGGACAGAAGGGGCATGAACACTGAAGCTTTCTTT. The encoded protein is CASKDRDRRGMNTEAFF.

This clonotype has more than one count but fewer than ten. V and J are TRBV7-8 and TRBJ1-2; D perhaps matches TRBD1 (5 bases). Germline assignment: CDR1 SGHVS and CDR2 FQNEAQ. The CDR3 covers 14 residues. Trimming removed 4 bases at V and 7 bases at J, with 16 bases between. The DNA of the CDR3 is TGTGCCAGCAGCTCCACGTTGGGGGTCTTTGGCTACACCTTC. Protein product: CASSSTLGVFGYTF. The full variable domain, its missing parts supplied by reference TRBV7-8 and TRBJ1-2, is GAGVSQSPRYKVAKRGQDVALRCDPISGHVSLFWYQQALGQGPEFLTYFQNEAQLDKSGLPSDRFFAERPEGSVSTLKIQRTQQEDSAVYLCASSSTLGVFGYTFGSGTRLTVV.

The chain links TRBV5-1 to TRBJ2-1, with 9 bases matching TRBD2. Germline lookup yields CDR1 SGHRS and CDR2 YFSETQ. This CDR3 spans 15 amino acids. With 0 bases clipped from V and 12 bases from J, the junction kept 10 bases outside the gene matches. The chain's CDR3 is CASSLDSGGVLGQFF. CDR3 coding DNA: TGCGCCAGCAGCTTGGATAGCGGGGGAGTACTGGGGCAGTTCTTC.

The CDR3 reads CASSIKSRQPQHF. CDR3 DNA sequence: TGTGCCAGCAGCATCAAGTCGAGGCAGCCCCAGCATTTT. This chain joins TRBV5-6 and TRBJ1-5, with D unresolved. Germline V gene sequence: CDR1 SGHDT, CDR2 YYEEEE. The CDR3 is made up of 13 amino acids. Trimming removed 4 bases from V and 7 bases from J, with 12 bases in between. The variable domain in full, completed from reference TRBV5-6 and TRBJ1-5, reads DAGVTQSPTHLIKTRGQQVTLRCSPKSGHDTVSWYQQALGQGPQFIFQYYEEEERQRGNFPDRFSGHQFPNYSSELNVNALLLGDSALYLCASSIKSRQPQHFGDGTRLSIL.

This chain uses TRBV18 with TRBJ1-3; D unresolved. CDR3 length equals 11 residues. From germline, CDR1 is KGHSH and CDR2 LQKENI. The V end was cut by 4 bases, the J end by 8 bases, with 6 bases between. CDR3 coding DNA: TGTGCCAGCTCACTATTGGACACCATATATTTT. It specifies CASSLLDTIYF.

Only a few counts were recorded for this clonotype. This chain links TRBV4-1 with TRBJ1-2, with D perhaps TRBD1 (5 bases). This CDR3 is 13 amino acids long. Germline CDR1 is MGHRA and CDR2 is YSYEKL. V was pared by 1 base and J by 6 bases, with 9 bases between. CDR3 in amino acids: CASSQVGENGYTF. CDR3 in DNA: TGCGCCAGCAGCCAAGTAGGGGAAAATGGCTACACCTTC.

Here the CDR3 reads CASSWDQGGYEQYV. CDR3 bases: TGTGCCAGCAGCTGGGACCAAGGGGGCTACGAGCAGTACGTC. The V call is TRBV5-6, the J call TRBJ2-7; possibly TRBD1 for D (6 bases). Germline loops: CDR1 SGHDT, CDR2 YYEEEE. Trimming shortened V by 3 bases and J by 3 bases, and 13 bases separated the two germline ends. The CDR3 extends over 14 amino acids.

This clonotype has ten or more counts. The chain combines TRBV5-5 with TRBJ1-1; D is unresolved. The germline V and J ends were trimmed by 0 bases and 5 bases, with 14 bases remaining between them. The CDR3 is made up of 15 amino acids. Germline lookup yields CDR1 SGHKS and CDR2 YYEKEE (reference sequence). The CDR3 reads CASSLGAPGGTEAFF. The CDR3 nucleotides read TGTGCCAGCAGCTTGGGGGCGCCCGGTGGTACTGAAGCTTTCTTT.

This clonotype came up a few times. The chain employs TRBV29-1 and TRBJ1-1; 8 nucleotides match TRBD1. With 6 bases clipped from V and 6 bases from J, the junction kept 3 bases outside the gene matches. The CDR3 sequence is 11 residues long. Germline CDR1 is SQVTM and CDR2 is ANQGSEA. The CDR3 reads CSVVTGAEAFF. In DNA, the CDR3 is TGCAGCGTCGTGACAGGGGCTGAAGCTTTCTTT.

The rearrangement joins TRBV10-3 to TRBJ2-7, with TRBD1 identical over 7 bases. The CDR3 loop spans 17 amino acids. Germline V gives CDR1 ENHRY, CDR2 SYGVKD. With V trimmed by 0 bases and J by 2 bases, 10 bases remained unmatched. The CDR3 protein is CAISESKYGQGAYEQYF. In nucleotides, the CDR3 is TGTGCCATCAGTGAGTCTAAATACGGGCAGGGGGCCTACGAGCAGTACTTC.

This clonotype was detected only a few times. The V gene is TRBV7-3, the J gene TRBJ2-3; D is possibly TRBD2 (5 bases). The CDR3 covers 15 residues. In germline, CDR1 is SGHTA, CDR2 FQGTGA. Between the trimmed V and J ends, which lost 3 bases and 1 base, there was a span of 11 bases. In DNA form, the CDR3 reads TGTGCCAGCAGCTTGAATCCGCGGGGCACAGATACGCAGTATTTT. This sequence encodes CASSLNPRGTDTQYF.

A few counts support this clonotype. The chain has TRBV7-9 and TRBJ1-2; D is unresolved. This CDR3 has 12 amino acids. The germline gives CDR1 SEHNR, CDR2 FQNEAQ (reference sequence). The V end was cut by 8 bases, the J end by 1 base, with 8 bases between. The CDR3 region has the DNA TGTGCCAGCGAAGCGGATAACTATGGCTACACCTTC. Translating gives CASEADNYGYTF.

The genes are TRBV27 and TRBJ1-1; TRBD1 is a possible D gene (5 bases). Germline CDR1 is MNHEY and CDR2 is SMNVEV (reference sequence). This CDR3 has 15 residues. The V end was cut by 5 bases, the J end by 1 base, with 14 bases between. DNA for the CDR3: TGTGCCAGCAGTCCGCAGGGCCACCCGAACACTGAAGCTTTCTTT. Residues: CASSPQGHPNTEAFF.

This clonotype was counted between two and nine times. V gene TRBV7-2 combines with J gene TRBJ2-3; the match to TRBD1 covers 7 bases. The ends lost 6 bases at V and 5 bases at J; junction bases unmatched: 11. Germline values: CDR1 SGHTA, CDR2 FQGNSA. The CDR3 extends over 15 amino acids. The DNA for the CDR3 is TGTGCCAGCAGTAAGATCCCGGGACAGTTAGATACGCAGTATTTT. It encodes CASSKIPGQLDTQYF. The whole variable domain, remainder taken from reference TRBV7-2 and TRBJ2-3, is GAGVSQSPSNKVTEKGKDVELRCDPISGHTALYWYRQSLGQGLEFLIYFQGNSAPDKSGLPSDRFSAERTGGSVSTLTIQRTQQEDSAVYLCASSKIPGQLDTQYFGPGTRLTVL.